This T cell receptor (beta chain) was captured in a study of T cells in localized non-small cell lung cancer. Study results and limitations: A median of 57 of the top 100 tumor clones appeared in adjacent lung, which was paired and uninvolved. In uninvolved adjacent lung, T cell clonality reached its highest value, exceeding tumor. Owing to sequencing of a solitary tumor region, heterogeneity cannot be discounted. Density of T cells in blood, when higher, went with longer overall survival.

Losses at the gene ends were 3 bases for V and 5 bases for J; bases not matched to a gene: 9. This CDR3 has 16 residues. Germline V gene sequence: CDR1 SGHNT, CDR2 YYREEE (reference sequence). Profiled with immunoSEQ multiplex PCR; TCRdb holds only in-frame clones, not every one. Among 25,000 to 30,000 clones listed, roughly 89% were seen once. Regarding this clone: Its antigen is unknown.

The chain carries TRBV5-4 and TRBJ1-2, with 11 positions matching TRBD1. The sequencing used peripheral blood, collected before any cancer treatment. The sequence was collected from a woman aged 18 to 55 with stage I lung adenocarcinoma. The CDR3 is CASSYDPGTGGYGYTF. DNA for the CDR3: TGTGCCAGCAGCTACGACCCCGGGACAGGGGGATATGGCTACACCTTC. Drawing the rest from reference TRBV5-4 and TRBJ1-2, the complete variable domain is ETGVTQSPTHLIKTRGQQVTLRCSSQSGHNTVSWYQQALGQGPQFIFQYYREEENGRGNFPPRFSGLQFPNYSSELNVNALELDDSALYLCASSYDPGTGGYGYTFGSGTRLTVV.